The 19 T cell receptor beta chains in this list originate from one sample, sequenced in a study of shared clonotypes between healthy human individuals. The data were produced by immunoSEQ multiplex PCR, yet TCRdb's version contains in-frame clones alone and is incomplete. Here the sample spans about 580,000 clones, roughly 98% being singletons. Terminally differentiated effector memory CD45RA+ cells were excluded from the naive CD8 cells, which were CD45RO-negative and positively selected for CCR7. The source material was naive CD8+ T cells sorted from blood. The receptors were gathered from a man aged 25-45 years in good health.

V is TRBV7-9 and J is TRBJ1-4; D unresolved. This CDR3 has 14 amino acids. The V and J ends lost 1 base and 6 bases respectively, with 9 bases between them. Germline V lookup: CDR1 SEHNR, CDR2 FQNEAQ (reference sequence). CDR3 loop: CASSLVDGYEKLFF. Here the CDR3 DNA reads TGTGCCAGCAGCTTAGTGGACGGATATGAAAAACTGTTTTTT.

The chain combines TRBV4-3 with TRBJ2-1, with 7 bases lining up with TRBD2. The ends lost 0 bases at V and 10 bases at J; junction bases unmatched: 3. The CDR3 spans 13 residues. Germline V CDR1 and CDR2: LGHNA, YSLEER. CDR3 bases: TGCGCCAGCAGCCAAGAACAAGCGGGGGAGCAGTTCTTC. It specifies CASSQEQAGEQFF.

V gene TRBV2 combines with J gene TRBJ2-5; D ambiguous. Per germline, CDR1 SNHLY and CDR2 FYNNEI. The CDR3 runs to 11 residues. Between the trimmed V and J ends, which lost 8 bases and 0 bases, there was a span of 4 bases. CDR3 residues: CASRHQETQYF. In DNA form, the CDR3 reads TGTGCCAGCCGGCACCAAGAGACCCAGTACTTC.

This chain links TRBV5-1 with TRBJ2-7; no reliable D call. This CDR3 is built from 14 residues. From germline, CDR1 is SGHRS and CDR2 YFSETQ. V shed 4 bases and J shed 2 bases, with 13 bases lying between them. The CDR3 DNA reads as TGCGCCAGCAGCCCCTCTGGCGGCCCCTACGAGCAGTACTTC. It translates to CASSPSGGPYEQYF.

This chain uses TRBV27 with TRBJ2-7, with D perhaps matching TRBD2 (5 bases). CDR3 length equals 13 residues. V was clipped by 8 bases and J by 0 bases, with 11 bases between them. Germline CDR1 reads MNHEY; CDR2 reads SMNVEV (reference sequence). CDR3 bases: TGTGCCAGCGGTCCAGCGGCCTCCTACGAGCAGTACTTC. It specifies CASGPAASYEQYF.

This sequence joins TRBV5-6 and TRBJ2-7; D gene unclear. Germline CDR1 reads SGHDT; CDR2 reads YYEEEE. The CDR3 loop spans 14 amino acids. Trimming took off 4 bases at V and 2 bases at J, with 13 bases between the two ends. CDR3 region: CASSHLRPPYEQYF. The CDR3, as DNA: TGTGCCAGCAGCCATCTAAGACCTCCCTACGAGCAGTACTTC.

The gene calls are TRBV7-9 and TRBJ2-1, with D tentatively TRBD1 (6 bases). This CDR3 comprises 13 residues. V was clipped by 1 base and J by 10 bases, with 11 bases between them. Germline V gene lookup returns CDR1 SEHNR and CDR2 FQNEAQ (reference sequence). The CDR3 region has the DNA TGTGCCAGCAGCTTAGGGACAGCCAGGGAGCAGTTCTTC. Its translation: CASSLGTAREQFF. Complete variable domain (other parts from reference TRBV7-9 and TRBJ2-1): DTGVSQNPRHKITKRGQNVTFRCDPISEHNRLYWYRQTLGQGPEFLTYFQNEAQLEKSRLLSDRFSAERPKGSFSTLEIQRTEQGDSAMYLCASSLGTAREQFFGPGTRLTVL.

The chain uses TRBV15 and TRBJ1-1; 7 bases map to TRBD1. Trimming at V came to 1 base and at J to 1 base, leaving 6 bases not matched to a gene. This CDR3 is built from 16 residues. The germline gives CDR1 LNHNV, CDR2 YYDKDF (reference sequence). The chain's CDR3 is CATSRGRGLGNTEAFF. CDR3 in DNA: TGTGCCACCAGCAGAGGAAGGGGGCTTGGGAACACTGAAGCTTTCTTT.

Here the CDR3 reads CASSFGTSVYQQFF. The DNA for the CDR3 is TGTGCCAGCAGCTTCGGGACTAGCGTGTATCAGCAGTTCTTC. The chain links TRBV7-2 to TRBJ2-1; TRBD2 aligns across 10 bases. The CDR3 has 14 residues. Trimming removed 3 bases from V and 11 bases from J; junction bases left unmatched: 7. Germline CDR1 SGHTA, CDR2 FQGNSA.

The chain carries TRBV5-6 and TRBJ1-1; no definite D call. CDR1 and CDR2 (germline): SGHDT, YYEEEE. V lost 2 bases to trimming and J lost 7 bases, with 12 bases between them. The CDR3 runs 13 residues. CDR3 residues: CASSFGSPGEAFF. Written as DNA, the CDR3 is TGTGCCAGCAGCTTCGGGAGTCCCGGTGAAGCTTTCTTT. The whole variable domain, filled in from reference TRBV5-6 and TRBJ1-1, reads DAGVTQSPTHLIKTRGQQVTLRCSPKSGHDTVSWYQQALGQGPQFIFQYYEEEERQRGNFPDRFSGHQFPNYSSELNVNALLLGDSALYLCASSFGSPGEAFFGQGTRLTVV.

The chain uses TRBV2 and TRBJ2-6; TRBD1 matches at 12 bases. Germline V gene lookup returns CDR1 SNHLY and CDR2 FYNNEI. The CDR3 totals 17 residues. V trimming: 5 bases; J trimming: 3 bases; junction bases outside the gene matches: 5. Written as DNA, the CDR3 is TGTGCCAGCAGTCGGGACAGGGGGCGCGGTGGGGCCAACGTCCTGACTTTC. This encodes CASSRDRGRGGANVLTF.

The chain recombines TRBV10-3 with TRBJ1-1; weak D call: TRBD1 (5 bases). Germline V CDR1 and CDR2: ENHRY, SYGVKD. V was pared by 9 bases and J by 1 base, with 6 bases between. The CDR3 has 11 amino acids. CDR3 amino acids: CAIQENTEAFF. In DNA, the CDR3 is TGTGCCATACAGGAGAACACTGAAGCTTTCTTT.

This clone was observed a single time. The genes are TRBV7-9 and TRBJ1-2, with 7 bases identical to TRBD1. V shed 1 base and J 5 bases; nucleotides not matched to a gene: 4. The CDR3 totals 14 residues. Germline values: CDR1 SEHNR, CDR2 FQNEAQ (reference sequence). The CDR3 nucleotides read TGTGCCAGCAGCTTAGAGGGGACAGATTATGGCTACACCTTC. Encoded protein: CASSLEGTDYGYTF.

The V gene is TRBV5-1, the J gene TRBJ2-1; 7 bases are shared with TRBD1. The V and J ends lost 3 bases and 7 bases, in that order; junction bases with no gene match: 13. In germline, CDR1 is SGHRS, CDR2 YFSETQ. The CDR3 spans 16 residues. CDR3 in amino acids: CASSSTDRWTLNEQFF. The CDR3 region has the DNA TGCGCCAGCAGCTCGACGGACAGGTGGACGTTAAATGAGCAGTTCTTC. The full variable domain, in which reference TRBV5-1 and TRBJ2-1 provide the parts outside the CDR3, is KAGVTQTPRYLIKTRGQQVTLSCSPISGHRSVSWYQQTPGQGLQFLFEYFSETQRNKGNFPGRFSGRQFSNSRSEMNVSTLELGDSALYLCASSSTDRWTLNEQFFGPGTRLTVL.

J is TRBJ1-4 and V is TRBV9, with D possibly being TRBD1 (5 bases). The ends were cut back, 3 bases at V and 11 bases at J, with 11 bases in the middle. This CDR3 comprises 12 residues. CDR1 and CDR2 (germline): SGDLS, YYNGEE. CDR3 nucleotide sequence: TGTGCCAGCAGCGCTGGGACGTCGAAACTGTTTTTT. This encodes CASSAGTSKLFF.

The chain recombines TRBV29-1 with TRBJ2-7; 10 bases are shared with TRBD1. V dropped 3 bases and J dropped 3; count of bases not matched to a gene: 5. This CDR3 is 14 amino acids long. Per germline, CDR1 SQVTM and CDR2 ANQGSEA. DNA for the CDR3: TGCAGCGTTGAGTCCGGGACAGGGGACTACGAGCAGTACTTC. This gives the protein CSVESGTGDYEQYF.

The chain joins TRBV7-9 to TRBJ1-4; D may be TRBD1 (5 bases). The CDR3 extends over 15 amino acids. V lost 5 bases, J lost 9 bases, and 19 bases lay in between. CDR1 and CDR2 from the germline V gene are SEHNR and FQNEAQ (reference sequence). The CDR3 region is CASSGTALEEQKLFF. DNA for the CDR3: TGTGCCAGCAGCGGGACTGCACTGGAGGAGCAAAAACTGTTTTTT.

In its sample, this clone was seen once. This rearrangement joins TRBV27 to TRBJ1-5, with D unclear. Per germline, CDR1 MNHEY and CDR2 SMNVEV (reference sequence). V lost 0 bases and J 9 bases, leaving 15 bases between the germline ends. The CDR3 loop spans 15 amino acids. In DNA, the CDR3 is TGTGCCAGCAGTTTATCGATGGGTTCCCTAGGGCCCCAGCATTTT. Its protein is CASSLSMGSLGPQHF.

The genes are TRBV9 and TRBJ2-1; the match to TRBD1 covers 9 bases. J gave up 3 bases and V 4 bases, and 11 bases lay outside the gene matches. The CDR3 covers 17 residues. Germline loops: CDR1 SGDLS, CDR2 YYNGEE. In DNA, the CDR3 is TGTGCCAGCAGCCCAGTACAGGGGGCCATATACTACAATGAGCAGTTCTTC. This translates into CASSPVQGAIYYNEQFF.